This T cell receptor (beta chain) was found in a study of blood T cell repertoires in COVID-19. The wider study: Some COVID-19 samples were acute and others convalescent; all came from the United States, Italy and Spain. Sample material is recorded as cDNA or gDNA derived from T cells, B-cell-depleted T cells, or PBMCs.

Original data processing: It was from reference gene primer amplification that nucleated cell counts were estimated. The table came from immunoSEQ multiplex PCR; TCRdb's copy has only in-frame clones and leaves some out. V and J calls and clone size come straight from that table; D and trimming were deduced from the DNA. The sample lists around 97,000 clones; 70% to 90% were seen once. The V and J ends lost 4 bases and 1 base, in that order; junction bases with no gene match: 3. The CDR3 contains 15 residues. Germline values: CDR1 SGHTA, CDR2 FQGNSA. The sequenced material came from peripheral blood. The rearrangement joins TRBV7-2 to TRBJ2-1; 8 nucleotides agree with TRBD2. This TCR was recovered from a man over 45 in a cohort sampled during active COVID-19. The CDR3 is CASSSRGVSYNEQFF. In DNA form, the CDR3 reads TGTGCCAGCAGCTCGCGGGGGGTTTCCTACAATGAGCAGTTCTTC.